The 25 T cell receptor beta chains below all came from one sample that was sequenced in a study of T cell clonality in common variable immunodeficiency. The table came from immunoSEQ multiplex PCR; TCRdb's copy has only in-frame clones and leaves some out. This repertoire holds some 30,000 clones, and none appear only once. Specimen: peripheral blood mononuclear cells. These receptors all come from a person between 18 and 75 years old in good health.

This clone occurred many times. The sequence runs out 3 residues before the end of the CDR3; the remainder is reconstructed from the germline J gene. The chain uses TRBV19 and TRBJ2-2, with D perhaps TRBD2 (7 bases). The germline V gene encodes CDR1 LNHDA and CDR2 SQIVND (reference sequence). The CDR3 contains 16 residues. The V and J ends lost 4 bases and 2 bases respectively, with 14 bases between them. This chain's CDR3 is CASSNAGAGNTGELFF. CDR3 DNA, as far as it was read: TGTGCCAGTAGTAACGCGGGGGCGGGTAACACCGGGGAG.

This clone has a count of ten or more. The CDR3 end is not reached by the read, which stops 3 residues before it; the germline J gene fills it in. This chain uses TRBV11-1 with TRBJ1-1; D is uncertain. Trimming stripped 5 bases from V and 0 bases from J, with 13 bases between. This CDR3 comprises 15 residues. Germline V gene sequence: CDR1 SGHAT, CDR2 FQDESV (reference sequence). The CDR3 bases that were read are TGTGCCAGCAGCCCTGGGCTTATCATGAACACTGAA. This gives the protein CASSPGLIMNTE. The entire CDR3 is CASSPGLIMNTEAFF.

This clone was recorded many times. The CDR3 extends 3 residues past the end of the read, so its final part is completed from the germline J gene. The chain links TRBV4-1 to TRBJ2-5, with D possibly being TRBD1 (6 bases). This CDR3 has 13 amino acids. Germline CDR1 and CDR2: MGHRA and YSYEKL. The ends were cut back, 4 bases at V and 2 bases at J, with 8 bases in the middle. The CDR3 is CASSLRGQETQYF. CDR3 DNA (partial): TGCGCCAGCAGCCTCAGGGGTCAAGAGACC.

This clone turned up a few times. This chain's CDR3 is CASSLGSGGRYEQYF. The CDR3 bases that were read are TGCGCCAGCAGCTTGGGTTCCGGGGGGCGGTACGAG. This chain connects TRBV5-1 to TRBJ2-7, with D possibly matching TRBD2 (7 bases). From the germline J gene comes the end of the CDR3, since the read stops 3 residues before it. CDR1 is SGHRS and CDR2 is YFSETQ in the germline V gene. V was shortened by 0 bases and J by 4 bases, with 14 bases between the two germline ends. This CDR3 comprises 15 residues.

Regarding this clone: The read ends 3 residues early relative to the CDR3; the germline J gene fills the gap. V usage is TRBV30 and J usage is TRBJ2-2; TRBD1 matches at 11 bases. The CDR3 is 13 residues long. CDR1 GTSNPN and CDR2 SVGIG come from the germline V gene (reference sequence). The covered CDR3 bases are TGTGCCTCCACGGGACAGGGGGGGGAAAAG. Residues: CASTGQGGEK. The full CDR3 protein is CASTGQGGEKLFF.

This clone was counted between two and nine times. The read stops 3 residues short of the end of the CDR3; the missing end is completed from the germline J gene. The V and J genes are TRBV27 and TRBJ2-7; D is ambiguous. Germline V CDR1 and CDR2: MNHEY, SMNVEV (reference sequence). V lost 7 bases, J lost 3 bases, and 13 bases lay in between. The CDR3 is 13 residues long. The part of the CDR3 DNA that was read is TGTGCCAGCACCCCGGCAGGCCACTACGAG. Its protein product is CASTPAGHYE. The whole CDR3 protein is CASTPAGHYEQYF.

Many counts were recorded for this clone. The DNA read from the CDR3 is TGCGCCAGCAGCATACAGGACCCCTCCACAGATACG. Translated: CASSIQDPSTDT. Given in full, the CDR3 is CASSIQDPSTDTQYF. V gene TRBV4-1 combines with J gene TRBJ2-3, with TRBD1 as a possible D gene (5 bases). Read sequence stops 3 residues before the CDR3 end, and the germline J gene provides the missing end. This CDR3 comprises 15 residues. Germline values: CDR1 MGHRA, CDR2 YSYEKL. The germline V and J ends were trimmed by 5 bases and 2 bases, with 14 bases remaining between them.

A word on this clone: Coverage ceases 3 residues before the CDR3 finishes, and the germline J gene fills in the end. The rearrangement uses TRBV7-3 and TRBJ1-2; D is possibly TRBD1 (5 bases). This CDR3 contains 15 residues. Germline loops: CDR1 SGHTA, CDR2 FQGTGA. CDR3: CASSQGSGRRNDYTF. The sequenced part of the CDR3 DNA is TGTGCCAGCAGTCAGGGTAGCGGGAGAAGAAACGAC.

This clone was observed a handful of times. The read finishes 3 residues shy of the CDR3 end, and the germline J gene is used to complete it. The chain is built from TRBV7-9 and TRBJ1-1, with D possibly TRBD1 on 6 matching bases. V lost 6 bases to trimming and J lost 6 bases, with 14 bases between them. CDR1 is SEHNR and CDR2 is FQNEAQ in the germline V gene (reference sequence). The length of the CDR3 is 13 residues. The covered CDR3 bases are TGTGCCAGCAGTTTCTTCCAGGGGTCTGAA. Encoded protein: CASSFFQGSE. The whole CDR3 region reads CASSFFQGSEAFF.

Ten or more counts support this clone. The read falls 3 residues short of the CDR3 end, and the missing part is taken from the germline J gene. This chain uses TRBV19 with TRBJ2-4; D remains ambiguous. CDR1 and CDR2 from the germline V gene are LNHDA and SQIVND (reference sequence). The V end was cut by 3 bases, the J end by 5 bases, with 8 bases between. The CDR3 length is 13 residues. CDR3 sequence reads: CASSIISQNIQYF. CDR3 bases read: TGTGCCAGTAGTATCATTAGCCAAAACATT.

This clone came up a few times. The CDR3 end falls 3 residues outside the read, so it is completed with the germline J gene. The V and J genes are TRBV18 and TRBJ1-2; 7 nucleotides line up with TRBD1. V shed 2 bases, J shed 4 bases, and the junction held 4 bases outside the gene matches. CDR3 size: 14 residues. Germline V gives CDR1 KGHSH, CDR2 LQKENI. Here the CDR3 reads CASSPDGTAYGYTF. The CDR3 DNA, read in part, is TGTGCCAGCTCACCAGACGGGACAGCCTATGGC.

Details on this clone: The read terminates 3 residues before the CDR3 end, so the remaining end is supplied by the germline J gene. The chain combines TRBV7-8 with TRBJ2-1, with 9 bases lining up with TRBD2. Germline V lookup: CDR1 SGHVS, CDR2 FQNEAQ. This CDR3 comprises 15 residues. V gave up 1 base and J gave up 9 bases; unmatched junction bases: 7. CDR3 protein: CASSLVAGGSGEQFF. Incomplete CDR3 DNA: TGTGCCAGCAGCTTAGTTGCGGGAGGGAGCGGTGAG.

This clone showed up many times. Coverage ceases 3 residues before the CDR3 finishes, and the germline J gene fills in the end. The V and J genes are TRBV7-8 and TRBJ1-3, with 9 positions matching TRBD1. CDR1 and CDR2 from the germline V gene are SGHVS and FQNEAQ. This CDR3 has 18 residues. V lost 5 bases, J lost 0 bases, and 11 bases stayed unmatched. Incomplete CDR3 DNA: TGTGCCAGCAGCGGCCGGGACAGGGTAAAATACTCTGGAAACACC. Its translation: CASSGRDRVKYSGNT. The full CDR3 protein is CASSGRDRVKYSGNTIYF.

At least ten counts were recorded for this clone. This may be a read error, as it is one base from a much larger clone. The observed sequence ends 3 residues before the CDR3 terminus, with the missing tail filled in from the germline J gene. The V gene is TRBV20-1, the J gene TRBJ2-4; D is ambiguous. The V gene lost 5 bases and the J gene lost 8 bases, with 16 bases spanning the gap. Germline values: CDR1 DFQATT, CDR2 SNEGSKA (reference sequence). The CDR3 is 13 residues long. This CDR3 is CSAPLGERDIQYF. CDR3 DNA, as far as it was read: TGCAGTGCTCCCTTGGGCGAGAGAGACATT.

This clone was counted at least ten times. The sequenced part of the CDR3 DNA is TGCAGTGCCCAGGACACTACCCTTGGGGATGAAAAG. Protein sequence: CSAQDTTLGDEK. The complete CDR3 reads CSAQDTTLGDEKLFF. The chain carries TRBV20-1 and TRBJ2-2, with D possibly being TRBD1 (5 bases). The read terminates 3 residues before the CDR3 end, so the remaining end is supplied by the germline J gene. CDR1 and CDR2 from the germline V gene are DFQATT and SNEGSKA (reference sequence). The CDR3 totals 15 residues.

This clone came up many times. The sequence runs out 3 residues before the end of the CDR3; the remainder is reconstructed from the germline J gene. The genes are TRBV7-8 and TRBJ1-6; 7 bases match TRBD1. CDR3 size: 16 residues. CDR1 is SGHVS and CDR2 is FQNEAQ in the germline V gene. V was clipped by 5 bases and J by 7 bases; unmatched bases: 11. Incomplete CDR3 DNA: TGTGCCAGCAGCCAAACACAGGGGTCCGGAAATTCACCC. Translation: CASSQTQGSGNSP. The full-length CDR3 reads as CASSQTQGSGNSPLHF.

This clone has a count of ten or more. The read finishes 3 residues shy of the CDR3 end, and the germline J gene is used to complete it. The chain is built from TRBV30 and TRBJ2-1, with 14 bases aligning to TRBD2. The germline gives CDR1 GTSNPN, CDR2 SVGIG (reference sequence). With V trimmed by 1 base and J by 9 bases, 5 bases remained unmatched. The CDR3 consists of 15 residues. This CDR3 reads CAWSGKGLAGVEQFF. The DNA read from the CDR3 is TGTGCCTGGAGTGGTAAGGGACTAGCGGGAGTTGAG. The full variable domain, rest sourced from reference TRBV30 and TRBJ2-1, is SQTIHQWPATLVQPVGSPLSLECTVEGTSNPNLYWYRQAAGRGLQLLFYSVGIGQISSEVPQNLSASRPQDRQFILSSKKLLLSDSGFYLCAWSGKGLAGVEQFFGPGTRLTVL.

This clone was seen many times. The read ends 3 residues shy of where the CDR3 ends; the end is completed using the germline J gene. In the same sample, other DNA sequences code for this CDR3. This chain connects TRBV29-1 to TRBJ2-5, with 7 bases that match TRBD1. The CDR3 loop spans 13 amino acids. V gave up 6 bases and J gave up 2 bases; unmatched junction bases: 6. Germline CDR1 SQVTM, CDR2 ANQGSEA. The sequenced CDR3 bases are TGCAGCGTAACCGGGACAGATCAAGAGACC. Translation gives CSVTGTDQET. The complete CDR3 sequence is CSVTGTDQETQYF.

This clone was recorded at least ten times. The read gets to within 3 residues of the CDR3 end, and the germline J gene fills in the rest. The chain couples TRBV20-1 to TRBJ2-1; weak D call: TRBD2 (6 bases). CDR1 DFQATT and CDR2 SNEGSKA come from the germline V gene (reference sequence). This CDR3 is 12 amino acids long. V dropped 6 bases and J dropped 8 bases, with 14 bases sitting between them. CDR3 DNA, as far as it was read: TGCAGTGCGGAGGGGAGTTGGGATGAG. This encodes CSAEGSWDE. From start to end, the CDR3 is CSAEGSWDEQFF.

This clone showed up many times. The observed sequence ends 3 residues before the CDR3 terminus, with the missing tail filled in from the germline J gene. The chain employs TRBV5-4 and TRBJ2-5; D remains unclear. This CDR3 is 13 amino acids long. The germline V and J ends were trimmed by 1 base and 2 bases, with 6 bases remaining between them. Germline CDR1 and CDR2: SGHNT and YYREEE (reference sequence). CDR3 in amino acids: CASSLKGQETQYF. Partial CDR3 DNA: TGTGCCAGCAGCTTGAAGGGTCAAGAGACC.

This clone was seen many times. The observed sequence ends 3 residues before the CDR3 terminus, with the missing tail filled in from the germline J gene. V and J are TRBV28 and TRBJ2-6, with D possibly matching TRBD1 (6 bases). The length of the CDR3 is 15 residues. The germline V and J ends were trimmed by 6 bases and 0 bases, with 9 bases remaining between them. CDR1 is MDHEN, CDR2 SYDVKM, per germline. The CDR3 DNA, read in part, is TGTGCCAGCAGAGGACAGTCCTCTGGGGCCAACGTC. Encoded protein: CASRGQSSGANV. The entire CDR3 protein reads CASRGQSSGANVLTF.

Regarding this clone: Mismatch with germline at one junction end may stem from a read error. The CDR3 protein is CAGSFRGTGHSDQPQHF. Incomplete CDR3 DNA: TGTGCCGGTAGCTTTAGGGGGACAGGCCATAGCGATCAGCCC. J is TRBJ1-5 and V is TRBV19; TRBD1 aligns across 8 bases. The read halts 3 residues ahead of the CDR3 end, with the missing end drawn from the germline J gene. Germline V gives CDR1 LNHDA, CDR2 SQIVND (reference sequence). The CDR3 is made up of 17 amino acids.

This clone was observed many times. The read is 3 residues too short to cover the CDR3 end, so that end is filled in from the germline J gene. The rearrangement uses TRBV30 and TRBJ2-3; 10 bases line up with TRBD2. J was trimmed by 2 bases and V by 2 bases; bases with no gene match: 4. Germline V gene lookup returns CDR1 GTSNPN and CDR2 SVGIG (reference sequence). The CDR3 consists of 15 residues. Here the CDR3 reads CAWSLGTSATDTQYF. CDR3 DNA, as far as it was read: TGTGCCTGGAGTCTCGGGACTAGCGCCACAGATACG. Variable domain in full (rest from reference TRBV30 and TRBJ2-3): SQTIHQWPATLVQPVGSPLSLECTVEGTSNPNLYWYRQAAGRGLQLLFYSVGIGQISSEVPQNLSASRPQDRQFILSSKKLLLSDSGFYLCAWSLGTSATDTQYFGPGTRLTVL.

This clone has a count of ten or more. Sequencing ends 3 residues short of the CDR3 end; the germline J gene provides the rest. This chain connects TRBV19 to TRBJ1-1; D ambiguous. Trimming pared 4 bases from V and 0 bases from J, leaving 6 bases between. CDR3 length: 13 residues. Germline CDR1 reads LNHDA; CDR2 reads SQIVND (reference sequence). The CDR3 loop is CASSTSLNTEAFF. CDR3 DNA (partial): TGTGCCAGTAGTACGTCCTTGAACACTGAA.

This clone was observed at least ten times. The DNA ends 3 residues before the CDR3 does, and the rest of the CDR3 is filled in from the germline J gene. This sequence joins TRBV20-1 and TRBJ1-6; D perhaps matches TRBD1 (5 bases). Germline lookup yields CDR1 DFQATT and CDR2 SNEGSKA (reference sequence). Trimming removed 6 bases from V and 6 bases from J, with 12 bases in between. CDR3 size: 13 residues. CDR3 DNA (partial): TGCAGTGCGAGCCAGGGAGGTAATTCACCC. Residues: CSASQGGNSP. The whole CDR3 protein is CSASQGGNSPLHF.